This is a list of T cell receptor beta chains from one sample in a study of cytotoxic CD8 clonotypes in ibrutinib-treated CLL. Sequenced by immunoSEQ multiplex PCR; TCRdb stores in-frame clones only, minus some. The sample yields about 39,000 clones, 65% to 70% seen once. The input for sequencing was PBMCs, taken at disease progression, from a patient treated with ibrutinib. Receptors were obtained from a human donor with chronic lymphocytic leukemia. The CDR3 runs from the conserved cysteine through the conserved F or W. Each record gives: J gene, D gene, clone size, V gene, CDR3 protein, CDR3 DNA. The D gene is left open where the match is weak. Some rows have no size entry. The others give once, few or many, or a class for an expanded clone.

TRBJ2-5,NA,NA,TRBV9,CASSALGTAAETQYF,TGTGCCAGCAGTGCGTTGGGGACGGCCGCCGAGACCCAGTACTTC
TRBJ2-2,NA,NA,TRBV4-3,CASSLDRPGQNTGELFF,TGCGCCAGCAGCCTTGATCGCCCCGGGCAGAACACCGGGGAGCTGTTTTTT
TRBJ2-1,TRBD2,few,TRBV5-1,CASSLASGRENNEQFF,TGCGCCAGCAGCTTGGCTAGCGGGAGGGAGAACAATGAGCAGTTCTTC
TRBJ2-7,TRBD2,once,TRBV4-3,CASSPSGRNYEQYF,TGCGCCAGCAGCCCCAGCGGGAGAAACTACGAGCAGTACTTC
TRBJ1-2,NA,NA,TRBV6-5,CASSPQGVYYGYTF,TGTGCCAGCAGTCCCCAAGGTGTTTACTATGGCTACACCTTC
TRBJ2-3,NA,NA,TRBV11-2,CASSASTDTQYF,TGTGCCAGCAGCGCGAGCACAGATACGCAGTATTTT
TRBJ2-1,TRBD2,NA,TRBV7-9,CASSPSGTSGRVGYEQFF,TGTGCCAGCAGCCCCTCAGGGACTAGCGGGAGGGTTGGGTATGAGCAGTTCTTC
TRBJ2-2,TRBD1,NA,TRBV4-2,CASSQDATGGPGELFF,TGTGCCAGCAGCCAAGATGCCACAGGGGGCCCCGGGGAGCTGTTTTTT
TRBJ2-3,NA,NA,TRBV5-6,CASSLVFRDTQYF,TGTGCCAGCAGCTTGGTTTTCCGTGATACGCAGTATTTT
TRBJ2-3,NA,once,TRBV11-2,CASSLAPGRVTDTQYF,TGTGCCAGCAGCTTAGCTCCGGGTCGGGTTACAGATACGCAGTATTTT
TRBJ1-1,NA,few,TRBV30,CAWDMNTEAFF,TGTGCCTGGGACATGAACACTGAAGCTTTCTTT
TRBJ2-7,NA,NA,TRBV5-1,CASSLAGREQYF,TGCGCCAGCAGCTTGGCCGGGCGGGAGCAGTACTTC
TRBJ2-5,NA,NA,TRBV28,CALGGETQYF,TGTGCCCTCGGGGGAGAGACCCAGTACTTC
TRBJ1-2,NA,NA,TRBV29-1,CSAGKGGLQGSGYTF,TGCAGCGCTGGGAAGGGAGGTCTCCAGGGTTCTGGCTACACCTTC
TRBJ2-5,NA,NA,TRBV9,CASSVAMRETQYF,TGTGCCAGCAGCGTAGCTATGAGAGAGACCCAGTACTTC
TRBJ2-5,TRBD1,NA,TRBV28,CASETWDSSQETQYF,TGTGCCAGCGAAACCTGGGACAGCTCTCAGGAGACCCAGTACTTC
TRBJ2-5,NA,NA,TRBV2,CASSDSPPGVETQYF,TGTGCCAGCAGTGACTCTCCCCCAGGGGTGGAGACCCAGTACTTC
TRBJ2-3,TRBD2,NA,TRBV19,CASSEPSGASTDTQYF,TGTGCCAGTAGTGAGCCTAGCGGGGCGAGCACAGATACGCAGTATTTT
TRBJ1-2,TRBD1,NA,TRBV6-6,CASSNRGQGRGYTF,TGTGCCAGCAGCAACAGGGGGCAGGGTAGGGGCTACACCTTC
TRBJ1-5,NA,once,TRBV19,CASSIVAGFDQPQHF,TGTGCCAGTAGTATAGTGGCAGGGTTCGATCAGCCCCAGCATTTT
TRBJ2-1,NA,NA,TRBV25-1,CASRGLSPYNEQFF,TGTGCCAGCAGGGGGTTAAGCCCCTACAATGAGCAGTTCTTC
TRBJ2-1,TRBD2,few,TRBV7-8,CASSLAGTSGNEQFF,TGTGCCAGCAGCTTAGCGGGGACTAGCGGGAATGAGCAGTTCTTC
TRBJ1-2,TRBD1,NA,TRBV5-6,CASSLVGQANYGYTF,TGTGCCAGCAGCTTGGTGGGACAGGCTAACTATGGCTACACCTTC
TRBJ2-1,NA,NA,TRBV12-5,CASGPTNRHNEQFF,TGTGCTAGTGGTCCGACCAACCGGCACAATGAGCAGTTCTTC
TRBJ2-2,NA,NA,TRBV6-4,CASSDRDTGELFF,TGTGCCAGCAGTGACAGGGACACCGGGGAGCTGTTTTTT
TRBJ2-2,TRBD2,NA,TRBV27,CASSPGTSWAVGELFF,TGTGCCAGCAGTCCAGGGACTAGCTGGGCCGTAGGGGAGCTGTTTTTT
TRBJ1-1,NA,few,TRBV9,CASSASYTFEAFF,TGTGCCAGCAGCGCTTCCTATACCTTTGAAGCTTTCTTT
TRBJ2-7,NA,NA,TRBV11-3,CASSLGPYSYEQYF,TGTGCCAGCAGCTTAGGCCCGTACTCCTACGAGCAGTACTTC
TRBJ2-3,NA,NA,TRBV18,CASAMRQGTDTQYF,TGTGCCAGCGCAATGAGACAGGGCACAGATACGCAGTATTTT
TRBJ2-5,NA,once,TRBV29-1,CSHGGNQETQYF,TGCAGCCACGGGGGAAACCAAGAGACCCAGTACTTC
TRBJ2-4,TRBD1,NA,TRBV10-2,CATPRDRGREAKNIQYF,TGCGCCACCCCGCGGGACAGGGGGCGGGAGGCCAAAAACATTCAGTACTTC
TRBJ2-7,TRBD1,NA,TRBV6-5,CASSPSGQGSAEQYF,TGTGCCAGCAGTCCCTCAGGACAGGGATCGGCCGAGCAGTACTTC
TRBJ1-3,NA,few,TRBV23-1,CASSKGPSGNTIYF,TGCGCCAGCAGTAAGGGACCTTCTGGAAACACCATATATTTT
TRBJ1-3,NA,once,TRBV6-6,CASSYSLPGGNTIYF,TGTGCCAGCAGTTACTCGCTCCCGGGGGGAAACACCATATATTTT
TRBJ2-2,NA,few,TRBV5-1,CASSLPGVTGTPTGELFF,TGCGCCAGCAGCTTGCCCGGGGTGACAGGGACTCCTACCGGGGAGCTGTTTTTT
TRBJ2-1,TRBD2,few,TRBV9,CASSVAGGHSYNEQFF,TGTGCCAGCAGCGTAGCGGGAGGGCACTCCTACAATGAGCAGTTCTTC
TRBJ1-1,NA,medium-sized,TRBV2,CASTLRGEAFF,TGTGCCAGCACCCTCAGGGGTGAAGCTTTCTTT
TRBJ2-7,NA,NA,TRBV30,CAWRLFLVGEQYF,TGTGCCTGGAGGCTATTCCTAGTTGGCGAGCAGTACTTC
TRBJ2-3,NA,NA,TRBV11-3,CASSLAGSDTQYF,TGTGCCAGCAGCTTAGCCGGGTCAGATACGCAGTATTTT
TRBJ2-5,NA,NA,TRBV19,CASSETAETQYF,TGTGCCAGTAGTGAGACCGCAGAGACCCAGTACTTC
TRBJ2-7,NA,few,TRBV18,CASSPTTGSYEQYF,TGTGCCAGCTCACCCACGACAGGATCCTACGAGCAGTACTTC
TRBJ2-1,NA,once,TRBV5-6,CASSPAGLSYNEQFF,TGTGCCAGCAGTCCCGCCGGCCTTTCCTACAATGAGCAGTTCTTC
TRBJ1-2,NA,few,TRBV6-1,CASRKEYGYTF,TGTGCCAGCCGGAAAGAATATGGCTACACCTTC
TRBJ1-2,NA,NA,TRBV5-1,CASSPVGNYGYTF,TGCGCCAGCAGCCCGGTCGGTAACTATGGCTACACCTTC
TRBJ1-3,NA,few,TRBV7-2,CASSLDGGSSGNTIYF,TGTGCCAGCAGCTTAGACGGGGGCTCCTCTGGAAACACCATATATTTT
TRBJ2-5,TRBD2,medium-sized,TRBV30,CAWTGRALETQYF,TGTGCCTGGACCGGGAGGGCCTTGGAGACCCAGTACTTC
TRBJ1-2,NA,once,TRBV18,CASSPGDYGYTF,TGTGCCAGCTCACCCGGGGACTATGGCTACACCTTC
TRBJ2-1,TRBD2,NA,TRBV7-8,CASSFDTGTSGSNEQFF,TGTGCCAGCAGCTTCGATACCGGGACTAGCGGGAGCAATGAGCAGTTCTTC
TRBJ2-3,TRBD1,once,TRBV5-1,CASSLEGGGTDTQYF,TGCGCCAGCAGCTTGGAAGGGGGCGGCACAGATACGCAGTATTTT
TRBJ2-1,NA,NA,TRBV4-3,CASSQDWLQLDEQFF,TGCGCCAGCAGCCAAGATTGGCTCCAGCTCGATGAGCAGTTCTTC
TRBJ2-1,TRBD2,NA,TRBV15,CATSRDRTSLREQFF,TGTGCCACCAGCAGAGACAGGACTAGCTTACGGGAGCAGTTCTTC
TRBJ1-4,TRBD1,few,TRBV27,CASSVTGGFGKLFF,TGTGCCAGCAGTGTGACAGGGGGCTTCGGAAAACTGTTTTTT
TRBJ2-1,NA,NA,TRBV7-2,CASSLVARGPYNEQFF,TGTGCCAGCAGCTTAGTCGCGAGGGGACCCTACAATGAGCAGTTCTTC
TRBJ2-7,NA,NA,TRBV27,CASSWGDGSSYEQYF,TGTGCCAGCAGCTGGGGGGACGGTAGCTCCTACGAGCAGTACTTC
TRBJ2-7,NA,NA,TRBV6-5,CASTGGFYEQYF,TGTGCCAGCACCGGAGGCTTCTACGAGCAGTACTTC
TRBJ2-3,TRBD2,NA,TRBV27,CASSPIAGAISTDTQYF,TGTGCCAGCAGTCCGATAGCGGGAGCGATTAGCACAGATACGCAGTATTTT
TRBJ2-7,NA,NA,TRBV7-9,CASSSSSYEQYF,TGTGCCAGCAGCTCCTCCTCCTACGAGCAGTACTTC
TRBJ2-5,NA,NA,TRBV29-1,CSVGGRAEETQYF,TGCAGCGTTGGGGGACGAGCCGAGGAGACCCAGTACTTC
TRBJ2-1,NA,NA,TRBV9,CASSVAPLGDPGNEQFF,TGTGCCAGCAGCGTAGCCCCCCTGGGGGATCCGGGCAATGAGCAGTTCTTC